One and the same sample provided the 7 T cell receptor beta chains below, sequenced in a study of beta chain features in type 1 diabetes. General study points: Among patients with Type 1 diabetes, TCRB CDR3s were moderately but significantly shorter in every one of the four CD4+ subsets.

No antigen has been assigned to these receptors. Expressed TCRB transcripts were sequenced because the entire RNA isolate underwent reverse transcription. TCRdb keeps only in-frame clones here, not all; method: immunoSEQ multiplex PCR. The profile covers roughly 240,000 clones, with around 22% appearing a single time and over 0.01% taken by the ten largest. Sequencing was performed on naive CD4+ T cells from blood. These receptors originate from a woman in her 30s with type 1 diabetes.

This clone was observed a handful of times. V and J are TRBV5-1 and TRBJ2-7; TRBD1 is a possible D gene (6 bases). Trimming removed 4 bases from V and 0 bases from J, with 8 bases in between. CDR1 is SGHRS, CDR2 YFSETQ, per germline. The CDR3 is 13 residues long. Written as DNA, the CDR3 is TGCGCCAGCAGCACGGACAGCTCCTACGAGCAGTACTTC. It specifies CASSTDSSYEQYF.

This clone occurred a few times. The CDR3 region is CASSFGQGTDTQYF. The CDR3 DNA reads as TGTGCCAGCAGCTTTGGACAGGGCACAGATACGCAGTATTTT. The J gene is TRBJ2-3, the V gene TRBV7-3; TRBD1 matches 7 bases. Germline V lookup: CDR1 SGHTA, CDR2 FQGTGA. The CDR3 has 14 amino acids. J was trimmed by 1 base and V by 3 bases; bases with no gene match: 1.

V gene TRBV5-6 combines with J gene TRBJ1-3, with D tentatively TRBD1 (5 bases). Germline V lookup: CDR1 SGHDT, CDR2 YYEEEE. The V and J ends lost 4 bases and 7 bases respectively, with 15 bases between them. The CDR3 is 14 residues long. CDR3 region: CASSPAGGGNTIYF. The CDR3 nucleotides are TGTGCCAGCAGCCCGGCCGGGGGAGGCAACACCATATATTTT.

This clone came up a few times. The chain has TRBV27 and TRBJ2-1; 13 bases line up with TRBD2. The CDR3 is 15 amino acids. CDR1 and CDR2 from the germline V gene are MNHEY and SMNVEV (reference sequence). With 4 bases clipped from V and 7 bases from J, the junction kept 4 bases outside the gene matches. CDR3 sequence: CASSSGLAGDNEQFF. CDR3 nucleotide sequence: TGTGCCAGCAGTTCTGGACTAGCGGGAGATAATGAGCAGTTCTTC.

The table lists this clone with a few counts. The chain recombines TRBV7-2 with TRBJ2-3, with 9 bases identical to TRBD2. Trimming at V came to 4 bases and at J to 2 bases, leaving 4 bases not matched to a gene. Germline V CDR1 and CDR2: SGHTA, FQGNSA. The CDR3 length is 15 residues. This chain's CDR3 is CASSSRLAVTDTQYF. CDR3 DNA: TGTGCCAGCAGCTCTCGACTAGCGGTCACAGATACGCAGTATTTT.

In its sample, this clone was seen a few times. The junction shows a germline mismatch at one end, possibly a read error. V usage is TRBV5-1 and J usage is TRBJ2-6, with 7 positions matching TRBD1. CDR3 size: 16 residues. The V gene's germline CDR1 is SGHRS and CDR2 YFSETQ. For the CDR3, the DNA is TGCGCCAGCAACTTGGGACAGTCCTCTGGGGCCAACGTCCTGACTTTC. Its protein product is CASNLGQSSGANVLTF.

This clone turned up a few times. This chain joins TRBV10-2 and TRBJ1-1; D remains ambiguous. The germline CDR1 and CDR2 sequences are WSHSY and SAAADI. This CDR3 has 13 amino acids. V shed 0 bases and J shed 2 bases, with 4 bases lying between them. The CDR3 loop reads CASSESSNTEAFF. CDR3 nucleotide sequence: TGCGCCAGCAGTGAGTCTTCTAACACTGAAGCTTTCTTT.